A single T cell receptor (beta chain) is shown here with its context. Its specificity is unknown. Libraries were prepared by immunoSEQ multiplex PCR; TCRdb keeps only in-frame clonotypes and omits some of them. Here the sample spans around 100,000 clones, 70% to 90% being singletons. The data derive from a study of T cell responses to AZD1222 COVID-19 vaccine. Study-level findings and limits: The donor cohort was predominantly white British with a female majority, and clonal diversity may have been underestimated.

The CDR3 has 16 residues. Germline-derived CDR1 and CDR2 are KGHSH and LQKENI. The ends lost 3 bases at V and 0 bases at J; junction bases unmatched: 7. This TCR derives from an adult in good health. Sequencing used peripheral blood, obtained on day 0 of AZD1222 vaccination. This rearrangement joins TRBV18 to TRBJ1-1, with TRBD1 matching over 7 bases. This chain's CDR3 is CASSPRPGQLNTEAFF. The CDR3 DNA sequence: TGTGCCAGCTCACCCAGACCGGGACAGTTGAACACTGAAGCTTTCTTT.